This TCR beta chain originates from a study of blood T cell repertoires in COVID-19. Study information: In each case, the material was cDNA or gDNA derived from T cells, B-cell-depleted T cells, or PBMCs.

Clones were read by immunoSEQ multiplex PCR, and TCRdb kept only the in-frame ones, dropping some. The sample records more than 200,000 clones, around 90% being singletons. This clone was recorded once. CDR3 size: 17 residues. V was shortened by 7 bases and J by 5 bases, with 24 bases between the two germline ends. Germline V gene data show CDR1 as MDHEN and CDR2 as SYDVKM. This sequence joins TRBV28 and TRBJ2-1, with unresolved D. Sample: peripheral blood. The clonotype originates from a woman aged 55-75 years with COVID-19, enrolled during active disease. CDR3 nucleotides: TGTGCCAGCAAACCTCGGCGACACCACCCTTCGGACAATGAGCAGTTCTTC. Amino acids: CASKPRRHHPSDNEQFF.